Described below is a single T cell receptor beta chain sequence and its context. The data stem from a study of blood T cell repertoires in COVID-19. This CDR3 region has 15 residues. Germline CDR1 reads LNHDA; CDR2 reads SQIVND (reference sequence). Trimming took 8 bases from V and 5 from J, leaving 18 bases between them. Repertoires were generated with immunoSEQ multiplex PCR, while TCRdb's copy carries only in-frame clones and drops some. This table holds 150,000 to 200,000 clones, about 83% found once. The sequencing sample was made of PBMCs or T cells enriched from blood (not recorded which). The TCR was taken from a woman younger than 45 who had been exposed to COVID-19. The chain has TRBV19 and TRBJ2-2; D might be TRBD1 (6 bases). The CDR3 here is CASQGWGRRTGELFF. In nucleotides, the CDR3 is TGTGCCAGTCAGGGGTGGGGGCGGAGGACCGGGGAGCTGTTTTTT.